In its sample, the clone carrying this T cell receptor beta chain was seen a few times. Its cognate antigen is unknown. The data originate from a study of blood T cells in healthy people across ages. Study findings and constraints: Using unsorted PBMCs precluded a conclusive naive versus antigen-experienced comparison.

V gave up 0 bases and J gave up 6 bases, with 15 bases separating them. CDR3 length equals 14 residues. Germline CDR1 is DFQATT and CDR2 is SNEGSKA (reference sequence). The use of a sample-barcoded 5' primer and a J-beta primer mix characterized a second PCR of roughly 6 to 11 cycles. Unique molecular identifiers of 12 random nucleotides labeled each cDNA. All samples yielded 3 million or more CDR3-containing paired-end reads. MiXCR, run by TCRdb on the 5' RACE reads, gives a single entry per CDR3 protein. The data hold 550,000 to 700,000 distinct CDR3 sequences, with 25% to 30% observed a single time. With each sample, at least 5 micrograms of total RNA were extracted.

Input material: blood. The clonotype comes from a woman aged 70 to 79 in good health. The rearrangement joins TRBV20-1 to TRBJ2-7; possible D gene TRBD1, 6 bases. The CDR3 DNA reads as TGCAGTGCTAGAGATGCAACAGGGCCACTCGAGCAGTACTTC. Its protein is CSARDATGPLEQYF.